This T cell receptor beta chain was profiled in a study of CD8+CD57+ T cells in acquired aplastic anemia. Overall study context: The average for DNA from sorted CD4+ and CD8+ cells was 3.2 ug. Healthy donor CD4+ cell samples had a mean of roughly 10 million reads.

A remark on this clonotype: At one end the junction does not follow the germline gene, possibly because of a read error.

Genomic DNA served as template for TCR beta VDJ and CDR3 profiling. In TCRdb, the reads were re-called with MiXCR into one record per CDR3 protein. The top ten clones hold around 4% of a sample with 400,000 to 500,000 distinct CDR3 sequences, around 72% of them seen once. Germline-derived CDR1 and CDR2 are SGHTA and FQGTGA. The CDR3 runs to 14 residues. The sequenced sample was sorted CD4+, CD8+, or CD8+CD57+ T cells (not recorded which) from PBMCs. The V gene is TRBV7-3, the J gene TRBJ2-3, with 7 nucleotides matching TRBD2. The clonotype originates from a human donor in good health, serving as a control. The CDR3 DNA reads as TGTGCCAGCAGCCATGGGGCGAGCGGGGAGGACACTGAATTT. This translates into CASSHGASGEDTEF.